This entry lists 4 T cell receptor beta chains sequenced from one sample in a study of regulatory T cells in long-lasting Graves disease. As to time point: persistent/refractory GD, antithyroid drugs over 5 years with positive TRAb. Isolated PBMC RNA provided the starting material for the TCR library. CDR3-region Arm-PCR and iRepertoire HTBI primers produced the TCR beta libraries. One entry per CDR3 protein, called by TCRdb with MiXCR from the multiplex PCR reads. The table lists about 310,000 distinct CDR3 sequences, around 20% of them singletons. Sequencing was performed on peripheral blood mononuclear cells (PBMCs), taken when the disease was refractory, from a patient treated with antithyroid drugs. The receptors derive from a female donor with Graves disease.

V is TRBV7-3 and J is TRBJ2-1; possible D gene TRBD2, 5 bases. The CDR3 consists of 13 residues. Per germline, CDR1 SGHTA and CDR2 FQGTGA. The V end was cut by 5 bases, the J end by 7 bases, with 12 bases between. The CDR3 sequence is CASSTAAGNEQFF. DNA of the CDR3: TGTGCCAGCAGCACCGCGGCGGGTAATGAGCAGTTCTTC.

This clonotype was detected ten times or more. The chain is built from TRBV28 and TRBJ1-1, with D unclear. In germline, CDR1 is MDHEN, CDR2 SYDVKM. V lost 5 bases and J 2 bases, leaving 9 bases between the germline ends. CDR3 length: 13 amino acids. For the CDR3, the DNA is TGTGCCAGCAGTATACACCGTAACACTGAAGCTTTCTTT. It codes for CASSIHRNTEAFF. Together with reference TRBV28 and TRBJ1-1, the CDR3 gives the full variable domain: DVKVTQSSRYLVKRTGEKVFLECVQDMDHENMFWYRQDPGLGLRLIYFSYDVKMKEKGDIPEGYSVSREKKERFSLILESASTNQTSMYLCASSIHRNTEAFFGQGTRLTVV.

This clonotype was seen many times. The V and J genes are TRBV12-3 or TRBV12-4 and TRBJ1-5; D perhaps matches TRBD1 (5 bases). This CDR3 contains 15 residues. The V gene lost 1 base and the J gene lost 2 bases, with 9 bases spanning the gap. CDR3 nucleotide sequence: TGTGCCAGCAGTTTAGTAGGGGAGGGCAATCAGCCCCAGCATTTT. Translated, it gives CASSLVGEGNQPQHF.

This clonotype was detected many times. The chain recombines TRBV30 with TRBJ2-7, with a tentative D call TRBD1 (6 bases). This CDR3 has 12 residues. CDR1 GTSNPN and CDR2 SVGIG come from the germline V gene (reference sequence). Trimming cost V 0 bases and J 9 bases, with 12 bases left between them. CDR3 sequence: CAWSVRQDRQYF. The CDR3 DNA reads as TGTGCCTGGAGTGTAAGGCAGGACAGGCAGTACTTC.